The clone carrying this T cell receptor (beta chain) has at least ten counts. The CDR3 loop spans 15 amino acids. The V segment lost 1 base and the J segment 9 bases; nucleotides outside the gene matches: 6. Germline CDR1 reads SGHVS; CDR2 reads FQNEAQ. Starting from roughly 540 ng of total RNA, TCR beta cDNA was produced with a primer in the constant region. Slightly modified ARM-PCR, run as three nested multiplex PCR rounds, produced the TCR beta libraries. With TRBV1-TRBV30 forward primers and a C-beta reverse primer, the first two PCR rounds were run for roughly 10 cycles each. TCRdb independently ran MiXCR on the multiplex PCR reads; one entry per CDR3 protein. The top ten hold approximately 13% of the sample, which has roughly 80,000 distinct CDR3 sequences, 71% seen once. Unsorted bulk tissue of about 18-34 mg yielded co-extracted RNA and DNA. Enrolled patients were chronically infected with HBV and treatment-naive.

These data come from a study of tumor-infiltrating lymphocytes in primary liver carcinoma. Study background: Patients of both sexes were 30 to 69 years old.

This clonotype was sampled from an older woman with primary liver carcinoma and hepatitis B virus infection. The V gene is TRBV7-8, the J gene TRBJ2-1, with 10 bases that match TRBD1. Sequencing input: liver tumor tissue from sampling region 4. Subset described: tumor region T4, right-lateral pole. The CDR3 protein is CASSLVVGQGGEQFF. CDR3 nucleotide sequence: TGTGCCAGCAGCTTAGTGGTTGGACAGGGGGGTGAGCAGTTCTTC.